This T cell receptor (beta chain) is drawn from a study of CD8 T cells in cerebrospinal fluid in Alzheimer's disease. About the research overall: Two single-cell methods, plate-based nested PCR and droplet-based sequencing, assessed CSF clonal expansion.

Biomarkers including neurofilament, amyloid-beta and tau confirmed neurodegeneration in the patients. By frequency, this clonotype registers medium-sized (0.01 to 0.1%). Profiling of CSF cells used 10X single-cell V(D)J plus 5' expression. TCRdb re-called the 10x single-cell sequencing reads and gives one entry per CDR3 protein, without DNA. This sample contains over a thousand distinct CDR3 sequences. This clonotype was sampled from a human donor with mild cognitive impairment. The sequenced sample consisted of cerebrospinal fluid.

The CDR3 sequence is CASSQDTSGHNEQFF. The chain carries TRBV3-1 and TRBJ2-1; the D call from TCRdb, TRBD2, cannot be confirmed without DNA. CDR3 length: 15 residues. Germline assignment: CDR1 LGHDT and CDR2 YNNKEL (reference sequence).